This TCR beta chain was captured in a study of T cells in localized non-small cell lung cancer. Study conclusions and caveats: The highest T cell clonality was in uninvolved adjacent lung, above tumor. Across samples, adjacent lung featured a median around 60 of the top 100 tumor clones.

Generated by immunoSEQ multiplex PCR, the TCRdb table keeps only in-frame clones and is missing some. Altogether around 1,200 clones are present, 21% being singletons, with the ten largest covering 15% to 20%. CDR1 and CDR2 (germline): MNHGY, SAAAGT. CDR3 length equals 15 residues. Trimming stripped 5 bases from V and 2 bases from J, with 13 bases between. This clone turned up a few times. The antigen remains undetermined. Researchers cut adjacent lung at least 2 cm from the tumor margin, and it showed no atypia. This sequence originates from a female donor over 55 with stage I squamous cell lung carcinoma. The chain carries TRBV6-8 and TRBJ2-1; possible D gene TRBD2, 6 bases. Sequenced material: normal lung tissue next to the tumor, taken before any cancer treatment. Here the CDR3 reads CASSESGQTYNEQFF. The CDR3 DNA sequence: TGTGCCAGCAGTGAGAGCGGGCAGACCTACAATGAGCAGTTCTTC.